This T cell receptor beta chain was sequenced during a study of identical twins. Notes on the study in general: Cross-sectional statistical analysis was relied on for the conclusions, without the same donors being followed. Models came in too low on out-of-frame TCR alpha sharing in monozygotic twins.

V was shortened by 2 bases and J by 0 bases, with 8 bases between the two germline ends. The CDR3 is 14 amino acids. Per the germline V gene, CDR1 is SEHNR and CDR2 is FQNEAQ (reference sequence). TCRdb reprocessed the 5' RACE reads via MiXCR and lists one record per CDR3 protein. Here the sample spans roughly 470,000 distinct CDR3 sequences, approximately 15% being singletons. Regarding this clonotype: The target antigen is unknown.

The data were also submitted as part of a second study, on yellow fever vaccine responses in identical twins. That work contributes: Reportedly, the T cell response mounted by twins to vaccine seemed partly convergent, partly personalized.

The chain couples TRBV7-9 to TRBJ2-7; D gene uncertain. This TCR was sampled from a woman in her late teens or twenties in good health. Sequencing was carried out using CD4+ T cells sorted from blood. In DNA form, the CDR3 reads TGTGCCAGCAGCTTATCGTCTACCTCCTACGAGCAGTACTTC. Protein: CASSLSSTSYEQYF.